The 14 T cell receptor beta chains below were found in one sample sequenced in a study of shared clonotypes between healthy human individuals (dated by TCRdb to 2019 to 2021). Preparation of the library involved the immunoSEQ multiplex PCR assay. TCRdb retrieved this table from immuneACCESS and kept in-frame rearrangements only. Not all clones are present; in checked studies, unresolved V genes account for under half, and no reason is known for the remainder. In this sample the table shows around 430,000 clones, 79% of which occur a single time. The ten largest make up roughly 13% of the sample. Sequencing was performed on PBMCs. These receptors were obtained from a middle-aged woman in good health. Some clones in this sample may be carry-over from other donors' samples.

This clone was counted a few times. J is TRBJ2-7 and V is TRBV28; D ambiguous. V dropped 8 bases and J dropped 6 bases, with 14 bases sitting between them. This CDR3 comprises 12 residues. Per the germline V gene, CDR1 is MDHEN and CDR2 is SYDVKM. CDR3 in DNA: TGTGCCAGCCAACATAGTCTATCCGAGCAGTACTTC. It specifies CASQHSLSEQYF. Combining the CDR3 with reference TRBV28 and TRBJ2-7 gives the whole variable domain DVKVTQSSRYLVKRTGEKVFLECVQDMDHENMFWYRQDPGLGLRLIYFSYDVKMKEKGDIPEGYSVSREKKERFSLILESASTNQTSMYLCASQHSLSEQYFGPGTRLTVT.

The CDR3 DNA reads TGTGCCAGCAGTGAAGTAGGACAGAAGAACACTGAAGCTTTCTTT. This gives the protein CASSEVGQKNTEAFF. The V call is TRBV6-1, the J call TRBJ1-1, with D maybe TRBD1 (6 bases). Germline V gene sequence: CDR1 MNHNS, CDR2 SASEGT. The V and J ends lost 1 base and 1 base respectively, with 10 bases between them. CDR3 length: 15 amino acids.

This sequence joins TRBV6-1 and TRBJ2-7; 8 bases align to TRBD1. Per germline, CDR1 MNHNS and CDR2 SASEGT. This CDR3 comprises 13 residues. Trimming removed 6 bases from V and 4 bases from J; junction bases left unmatched: 5. The CDR3 region is CASRGTGRYEQYF. In DNA form, the CDR3 reads TGTGCCAGCAGAGGGACAGGCCGTTACGAGCAGTACTTC.

The V call is TRBV6-4, the J call TRBJ1-5; the D gene is possibly TRBD1 (5 bases). The CDR3 is 15 amino acids. Trimming left V 5 bases short and J 1 base short, with 12 bases between. Germline-derived CDR1 and CDR2 are MRHNA and SNTAGT. The CDR3 sequence is CASSLRAWSNQPQHF. In nucleotides, the CDR3 is TGTGCCAGCAGTCTCAGGGCCTGGAGCAATCAGCCCCAGCATTTT.

This clone was observed once. The V call is TRBV7-2, the J call TRBJ2-5, with D unresolved. V lost 1 base and J lost 5, with 8 bases in between. This CDR3 is built from 13 residues. CDR1 is SGHTA and CDR2 is FQGNSA in the germline V gene. The CDR3 loop is CASSLEPKETQYF. In DNA, the CDR3 is TGTGCCAGCAGCTTAGAGCCTAAGGAGACCCAGTACTTC.

The chain combines TRBV7-3 with TRBJ2-7, with 7 bases that match TRBD2. The CDR3 extends over 17 amino acids. J gave up 6 bases and V 0 bases, and 14 bases lay outside the gene matches. Germline CDR1 and CDR2: SGHTA and FQGTGA. CDR3 in amino acids: CASSLTSAGVAYGEQYF. CDR3 sequence (DNA): TGTGCCAGCAGCTTAACGTCGGCGGGAGTGGCTTACGGCGAGCAGTACTTC.

This clone appeared a few times. The CDR3 coding sequence is TGTGCCTCCAAAAACCGGGAGAACAATCAGCCCCAGCATTTT. Protein sequence: CASKNRENNQPQHF. The J gene is TRBJ1-5, the V gene TRBV6-4, with D unclear. Per the germline V gene, CDR1 is MRHNA and CDR2 is SNTAGT. The CDR3 is 14 amino acids. Trimming left V 11 bases short and J 3 bases short, with 17 bases between.

The J gene is TRBJ2-7, the V gene TRBV5-4; 8 bases align to TRBD2. The trim removed 4 bases at V and 6 bases at J, leaving 15 bases unmatched. Germline CDR1 and CDR2: SGHNT and YYREEE (reference sequence). This CDR3 is 16 amino acids long. This CDR3 is CASSIGRGARPTEQYF. CDR3 coding DNA: TGTGCCAGCAGCATCGGGCGGGGGGCGCGTCCTACCGAGCAGTACTTC.

The genes are TRBV5-4 and TRBJ1-1; D is undetermined. The CDR3 covers 14 residues. Germline V lookup: CDR1 SGHNT, CDR2 YYREEE (reference sequence). Trimming removed 0 bases at V and 6 bases at J, with 12 bases between. CDR3 nucleotides: TGTGCCAGCAGCTTGGACCTTCAGGCTTCTGAAGCTTTCTTT. As protein: CASSLDLQASEAFF.

This chain links TRBV5-1 with TRBJ2-2, with 8 bases that match TRBD1. J was trimmed by 5 bases and V by 3 bases; bases with no gene match: 9. CDR1 SGHRS and CDR2 YFSETQ come from the germline V gene. The length of the CDR3 is 16 residues. CDR3 nucleotides: TGCGCCAGCAGCTCACAGGGGGTGAGTGGAACCGGGGAGCTGTTTTTT. Protein sequence: CASSSQGVSGTGELFF.

The chain has TRBV13 and TRBJ2-1; TRBD1 agrees at 9 bases. The trim removed 5 bases at V and 4 bases at J, leaving 9 bases unmatched. In germline, CDR1 is PRHDT, CDR2 FYEKMQ (reference sequence). The CDR3 spans 16 residues. The CDR3 sequence: CASSLSRQGGYNEQFF. CDR3 nucleotide sequence: TGTGCCAGCAGCCTTAGCCGACAGGGGGGGTACAATGAGCAGTTCTTC.

J is TRBJ1-6 and V is TRBV19; D uncertain. Germline-derived CDR1 and CDR2 are LNHDA and SQIVND (reference sequence). This CDR3 comprises 13 residues. The ends were cut back, 5 bases at V and 4 bases at J, with 6 bases in the middle. The CDR3 loop reads CASSLGYNSPLHF. As DNA, the CDR3 is TGTGCCAGTAGTTTGGGATATAATTCACCCCTCCACTTT.

Details on this clone: This same CDR3 is encoded by further DNA sequences in the sample. V and J are TRBV18 and TRBJ1-1; D remains unclear. CDR3 length equals 12 residues. The V gene lost 3 bases and the J gene lost 3 bases, with 5 bases spanning the gap. Germline V gene lookup returns CDR1 KGHSH and CDR2 LQKENI. This CDR3 is CASSPRDTEAFF. The CDR3 coding sequence is TGTGCCAGCTCACCGCGGGACACTGAAGCTTTCTTT.

The chain couples TRBV19 to TRBJ2-1; D gene unclear. V was cut by 2 bases and J by 3 bases, with 5 bases left in between. This CDR3 is 13 amino acids long. Germline values: CDR1 LNHDA, CDR2 SQIVND (reference sequence). CDR3 region: CASSINSYNEQFF. CDR3 in DNA: TGTGCCAGTAGTATAAACAGCTACAATGAGCAGTTCTTC.